Below, one T cell receptor beta chain is given with its context. Antigen unknown. The data were taken from a study of radiotherapy plus CTLA-4 blockade in lung cancer. Overall study: Objective responses were recorded in roughly 20% of patients, with disease control recorded in less than 40%.

General study findings and limits: In blood, after radiotherapy plus ipilimumab, tumor-derived TCR clones expanded. Dynamics of early blood T cell clones, together with interferon-beta, were reportedly the best predictors of response.

The study gave focal radiation plus ipilimumab CTLA-4 blockade to patients with chemo-refractory metastatic non-small-cell lung cancer. CDR3 length equals 16 residues. Germline-derived CDR1 and CDR2 are LNHDA and SQIVND (reference sequence). V lost 3 bases to trimming and J lost 0 bases; unmatched junction nucleotides: 4. The table came from immunoSEQ multiplex PCR; TCRdb's copy has only in-frame clones and leaves some out. The data hold 45,000 to 55,000 clones, with roughly 84% observed a single time. This TCR was sampled from a human donor with non-small cell lung cancer who had a partial response to radiotherapy plus ipilimumab. The chain joins TRBV19 to TRBJ2-3, with 9 nucleotides matching TRBD2. This specimen was peripheral blood, taken from a patient treated with radiotherapy plus ipilimumab. This CDR3 is CASSIGGGGSTDTQYF. Here the CDR3 DNA reads TGTGCCAGTAGTATTGGCGGGGGGGGCAGCACAGATACGCAGTATTTT.